The 25 T cell receptor beta chains presented below share a single source sample, sequenced in a study of regulatory T cells in long-lasting Graves disease. iRepertoire HTBI primers and Arm-PCR of CDR3 regions built TCR beta libraries. Each CDR3 protein is one row after TCRdb ran MiXCR on the multiplex PCR reads. The sample has 400,000 to 550,000 distinct CDR3 sequences, under 15% seen once. Time point: newly diagnosed GD, antithyroid drugs for less than 3 months. From RNA extracted from PBMCs, the TCR library was made. These records were also assigned to another study, of T cells in Graves' hyperthyroidism and ophthalmopathy.

The sample consisted of peripheral blood mononuclear cells (PBMCs), taken at new diagnosis, from a patient treated with antithyroid drugs. These receptors were obtained from a woman in her twenties or thirties with Graves disease.

In its sample, this clonotype was seen many times. The chain couples TRBV15 to TRBJ2-4; D is ambiguous. CDR1 and CDR2 (germline): LNHNV, YYDKDF (reference sequence). The V end was cut by 0 bases, the J end by 1 base, with 7 bases between. The CDR3 extends over 15 amino acids. The CDR3 loop reads CATSRDGVAKNIQYF. The CDR3 coding sequence is TGTGCCACCAGCAGAGATGGGGTGGCCAAAAACATTCAGTACTTC.

Concerning this clonotype itself: No conserved phenylalanine or tryptophan is present at the end of the CDR3, so a read error is the likely explanation. The CDR3 DNA is TGTGCCAGCAGCGATATCCGGGACGCCGACTATGGCTACACCTCC. Protein sequence: CASSDIRDADYGYTS. The V call is TRBV7-9, the J call TRBJ1-2; a possible D gene is TRBD1 (5 bases). V was cut by 5 bases and J by 3 bases, with 16 bases left in between. The CDR3 sequence is 15 residues long. Germline V lookup: CDR1 SEHNR, CDR2 FQNEAQ (reference sequence).

The chain carries TRBV27 and TRBJ1-4; D is perhaps TRBD1 (5 bases). Germline V lookup: CDR1 MNHEY, CDR2 SMNVEV (reference sequence). The CDR3 has 20 residues. V lost 3 bases, J lost 1 base, and 24 bases lay in between. CDR3 bases: TGTGCCAGCAGTTTGTTATGGAGGGCCCCGGGACTTAAAACTAATGAAAAACTGTTTTTT. Translating gives CASSLLWRAPGLKTNEKLFF.

The rearrangement links TRBV10-1 to TRBJ2-7, with 7 bases identical to TRBD1. Germline-derived CDR1 and CDR2 are WNHNN and SYGVQD (reference sequence). The J segment lost 0 bases and the V segment lost 2 bases, leaving 4 bases of the junction unmatched. This CDR3 has 15 residues. For the CDR3, the DNA is TGCGCCAGCAGTGAGACAGGGGCCAGCTCCTACGAGCAGTACTTC. Its translation is CASSETGASSYEQYF.

The chain employs TRBV11-2 and TRBJ2-5; a possible D gene is TRBD2 (7 bases). The germline V gene encodes CDR1 SGHAT and CDR2 FQNNGV. V was trimmed by 6 bases and J by 2 bases, leaving 13 bases between them. The CDR3 is 14 residues long. This CDR3 is CASRGGGAQETQYF. CDR3 in DNA: TGTGCCAGCAGGGGGGGGGGGGCGCAAGAGACCCAGTACTTC.

The gene calls are TRBV13 and TRBJ2-7, with D possibly being TRBD2 (5 bases). The V end lost 6 bases, the J end lost 3 bases, and 9 bases lay between the germline ends. Germline V gives CDR1 PRHDT, CDR2 FYEKMQ (reference sequence). The CDR3 sequence is 12 residues long. CDR3 in DNA: TGTGCCAGCAGGGGAAGCGGCTACGAGCAGTACTTC. This codes for CASRGSGYEQYF.

This clonotype has a handful of counts. CDR3 DNA sequence: TGTGCCAGCAGTTACCGGCCTTCGGGTCGAGAAGAGGGAGCTTTCTTT. It yields the protein CASSYRPSGREEGAFF. V and J are TRBV6-5 and TRBJ1-1; no definite D call. V lost 2 bases, J lost 10 bases, and 23 bases lay in between. Germline assignment: CDR1 MNHEY and CDR2 SVGAGI. The CDR3 runs 16 residues.

Ten or more counts support this clonotype. The CDR3 protein is CASSSPSTTDTQYF. In DNA form, the CDR3 reads TGTGCCAGCAGCTCCCCCTCCACCACAGATACGCAGTATTTT. The rearrangement links TRBV7-3 to TRBJ2-3; no clear D gene. The CDR3 contains 14 residues. Germline V lookup: CDR1 SGHTA, CDR2 FQGTGA. V lost 4 bases and J lost 2, with 10 bases in between.

This clonotype was recorded at least ten times. The V call is TRBV20-1, the J call TRBJ2-1, with a tentative D call TRBD2 (6 bases). V lost 3 bases, J lost 5 bases, and 23 bases lay in between. The germline gives CDR1 DFQATT, CDR2 SNEGSKA (reference sequence). The CDR3 length is 17 residues. CDR3 region: CSARGERGAPFDNEQFF. Here the CDR3 DNA reads TGCAGTGCTAGGGGAGAACGCGGGGCCCCTTTTGACAATGAGCAGTTCTTC.

This clonotype has ten or more counts. V and J are TRBV13 and TRBJ1-1; 7 bases match TRBD1. This CDR3 is built from 16 residues. Trimming cost V 6 bases and J 6 bases; bases outside gene matches: 16. CDR1 is PRHDT, CDR2 FYEKMQ, per germline (reference sequence). The CDR3 region has the DNA TGTGCCAGCAGTTCGGCCTCAACCGGGACAGACTCTGAAGCTTTCTTT. This gives the protein CASSSASTGTDSEAFF.

This clonotype was found a few times. This chain connects TRBV7-8 to TRBJ2-5; 10 bases map to TRBD2. The CDR3 is 15 amino acids. Germline CDR1 SGHVS, CDR2 FQNEAQ. V was pared by 8 bases and J by 2 bases, with 8 bases of the junction left unmatched. The CDR3 nucleotides are TGTGCCAGCTACCTATTAGCGGGGGGACAAGAGACCCAGTACTTC. Its translation is CASYLLAGGQETQYF.

This chain joins TRBV10-3 and TRBJ2-5; the match to TRBD2 covers 10 bases. Germline loops: CDR1 ENHRY, CDR2 SYGVKD. V dropped 10 bases and J dropped 5; count of bases not matched to a gene: 7. The CDR3 has 13 amino acids. CDR3 nucleotides: TGTGCCAGTAGCGGGAGGTTGGGTGAGACCCAGTACTTC. It specifies CASSGRLGETQYF.

This chain connects TRBV29-1 to TRBJ2-3; TRBD2 matches 14 bases. The CDR3 totals 22 residues. Germline V CDR1 and CDR2: SQVTM, ANQGSEA. V shed 8 bases and J 0 bases; nucleotides not matched to a gene: 25. CDR3 protein: CSPRGTGGKGLAGVPSTDTQYF. For the CDR3, the DNA is TGCAGCCCCCGGGGGACAGGGGGAAAGGGACTAGCGGGAGTTCCTAGCACAGATACGCAGTATTTT.

The chain combines TRBV27 with TRBJ1-3; D gene unclear. The V gene lost 5 bases and the J gene lost 0 bases, with 17 bases spanning the gap. The CDR3 is made up of 17 amino acids. Germline CDR1 MNHEY, CDR2 SMNVEV (reference sequence). CDR3 sequence: CASSPLPPIFSGNTIYF. CDR3 bases: TGTGCCAGCAGTCCCCTGCCCCCTATTTTCTCTGGAAACACCATATATTTT.

This clonotype was seen many times. The chain uses TRBV9 and TRBJ1-5, with D uncertain. CDR3 size: 14 residues. Trimming removed 3 bases at V and 0 bases at J, with 7 bases between. In germline, CDR1 is SGDLS, CDR2 YYNGEE. CDR3 sequence: CASSGRSSNQPQHF. For the CDR3, the DNA is TGTGCCAGCAGCGGCAGGAGTAGCAATCAGCCCCAGCATTTT.

This clonotype occurred a few times. The J gene is TRBJ1-1, the V gene TRBV10-3; D not resolved. CDR3 length: 18 amino acids. V lost 5 bases and J 1 base, leaving 23 bases between the germline ends. The germline gives CDR1 ENHRY, CDR2 SYGVKD. CDR3 sequence reads: CAISLDPSPRGGNTEAFF. In DNA, the CDR3 is TGTGCCATCAGTTTAGACCCCAGCCCCAGAGGAGGGAACACTGAAGCTTTCTTT.

The CDR3 coding sequence is TGTGCCAGCTCACCAACGGAAGAAGGAGCTTTCTTT. Amino acids: CASSPTEEGAFF. The V and J genes are TRBV18 and TRBJ1-1; D is uncertain. V was clipped by 2 bases and J by 10 bases, with 11 bases between them. Germline V gene sequence: CDR1 KGHSH, CDR2 LQKENI. The CDR3 contains 12 residues.

The chain combines TRBV25-1 with TRBJ2-3; D possibly corresponds to TRBD2 (6 bases). V shed 5 bases and J shed 3 bases, with 12 bases lying between them. This CDR3 comprises 14 residues. Germline CDR1 and CDR2: MGHDK and SYGVNS. The CDR3 here is CASSQPGVTDTQYF. CDR3 DNA sequence: TGTGCCAGCAGTCAACCGGGAGTAACAGATACGCAGTATTTT.

Details on this clonotype: This sequence may be a read error, since a much larger clone differs from it by one base. This CDR3 fails to terminate in the conserved phenylalanine or tryptophan, so it likely reflects a read error. V and J are TRBV12-3 or TRBV12-4 and TRBJ2-1, with a tentative D call TRBD1 (6 bases). This CDR3 is built from 12 residues. Trimming took off 2 bases at V and 13 bases at J, with 12 bases between the two ends. CDR3 in DNA: TGTGCCAGCAGTTTACCCCGGACAGAACAGTTCCTC. This encodes CASSLPRTEQFL.

The table lists this clonotype with many counts. The chain couples TRBV12-3 or TRBV12-4 to TRBJ1-1; 7 nucleotides agree with TRBD1. The CDR3 spans 14 residues. V shed 6 bases and J 1 base; nucleotides not matched to a gene: 5. CDR3 residues: CASRETGRNTEAFF. The CDR3 DNA is TGTGCCAGCAGGGAGACAGGGCGGAACACTGAAGCTTTCTTT.

This clonotype was found a few times. A much larger clone differs by one base, so this may be a read error. V is TRBV2 and J is TRBJ2-1; no clear D. The CDR3 is 13 residues long. The ends were cut back, 10 bases at V and 10 bases at J, with 20 bases in the middle. Germline CDR1 and CDR2: SNHLY and FYNNEI. CDR3: CATSGDGTYEQFF. The CDR3 DNA reads as TGTGCCACCTCCGGCGACGGAACCTACGAGCAGTTCTTC.

The chain combines TRBV7-9 with TRBJ2-3; D possibly corresponds to TRBD2 (6 bases). V lost 4 bases and J lost 10, with 15 bases in between. The CDR3 sequence is 13 residues long. Germline V lookup: CDR1 SEHNR, CDR2 FQNEAQ (reference sequence). The chain's CDR3 is CASSSVGGWAQYF. CDR3 sequence (DNA): TGTGCCAGCAGCTCCGTCGGGGGATGGGCGCAGTATTTT.

In its sample, this clonotype was seen many times. The CDR3 DNA follows: TGCAGTGCGGACACTAGCGGGAGAGCAGCCGAGCAGTACTTC. It encodes CSADTSGRAAEQYF. The chain carries TRBV20-1 and TRBJ2-7, with TRBD2 matching over 11 bases. Germline assignment: CDR1 DFQATT and CDR2 SNEGSKA (reference sequence). The CDR3 totals 14 residues. The ends lost 6 bases at V and 6 bases at J; junction bases unmatched: 10.

This clonotype was counted only a few times. The gene calls are TRBV19 and TRBJ1-1; D perhaps matches TRBD1 (6 bases). V lost 2 bases, J lost 8 bases, and 21 bases lay in between. CDR3 length: 16 amino acids. Germline values: CDR1 LNHDA, CDR2 SQIVND (reference sequence). Written as DNA, the CDR3 is TGTGCCAGTAGTATATCTAGGACAGTCCTGCTTGGAGAAGCTTTCTTT. This translates into CASSISRTVLLGEAFF.

In this sample, this clonotype turned up many times. The gene calls are TRBV10-3 and TRBJ2-1, with 8 bases that match TRBD1. Germline V gene sequence: CDR1 ENHRY, CDR2 SYGVKD. The CDR3 is 15 residues long. J gave up 7 bases and V 0 bases, and 5 bases lay outside the gene matches. The CDR3 bases are TGTGCCATCAGTGAGTCGAGTCAGGGGGCGAATGAGCAGTTCTTC. Translated: CAISESSQGANEQFF.